What follows are 23 T cell receptor beta chains derived from one specimen sequenced in a study of control samples from healthy donors and cancer patients (dated by TCRdb to 2020 to 2022). Receptor libraries were prepared by the immunoSEQ multiplex PCR assay. Imported from immuneACCESS, the table was reduced by TCRdb to in-frame sequences with V and J called. These copies leave out some clones; in studies compared against another copy, an unresolved V gene accounts for under half, and the cause of the remainder is not known. The sample table contains more than 80,000 clones; only one count was recorded for just over 90% of them. The ten most abundant clones make up 6.5% to 9.5% of the sample. Sequenced sample: blood. The receptors here all came from a young man in good health.

CDR3 amino acids: CASSVEGGELTEAFF. The CDR3 DNA reads as TGTGCCAGCAGCGTAGAAGGGGGCGAACTCACTGAAGCTTTCTTT. V usage is TRBV9 and J usage is TRBJ1-1; TRBD1 matches at 7 bases. The length of the CDR3 is 15 residues. CDR1 and CDR2 (germline): SGDLS, YYNGEE. Trimming took 0 bases from V and 4 from J; bases not matched to a gene: 6. Complete variable domain (other parts from reference TRBV9 and TRBJ1-1): DSGVTQTPKHLITATGQRVTLRCSPRSGDLSVYWYQQSLDQGLQFLIQYYNGEERAKGNILERFSAQQFPDLHSELNLSSLELGDSALYFCASSVEGGELTEAFFGQGTRLTVV.

V usage is TRBV18 and J usage is TRBJ2-3; perhaps TRBD2 as D (5 bases). This CDR3 contains 14 residues. Trimming removed 4 bases at V and 3 bases at J, with 11 bases between. Germline CDR1 reads KGHSH; CDR2 reads LQKENI. This chain's CDR3 is CASSRGLRTDTQYF. The CDR3 coding sequence is TGTGCCAGCTCACGAGGACTTCGAACAGATACGCAGTATTTT.

This clone was recorded once. The gene calls are TRBV7-3 and TRBJ2-7; D remains unclear. Trimming took off 5 bases at V and 1 base at J, with 15 bases between the two ends. The length of the CDR3 is 15 residues. The germline V gene has CDR1 SGHTA and CDR2 FQGTGA. This chain's CDR3 is CASSIAAGLSYEQYF. The CDR3 region has the DNA TGTGCCAGCAGCATTGCGGCAGGCCTTTCCTACGAGCAGTACTTC.

J is TRBJ1-1 and V is TRBV4-1; 11 bases match TRBD1. V trimming: 4 bases; J trimming: 6 bases; junction bases outside the gene matches: 7. CDR1 MGHRA and CDR2 YSYEKL come from the germline V gene. This CDR3 has 15 residues. The CDR3 protein is CASSRGQGASAEAFF. The CDR3, as DNA: TGCGCCAGCAGCCGAGGACAGGGGGCGAGCGCTGAAGCTTTCTTT.

CDR3 protein: CSAREGEKLFF. As DNA, the CDR3 is TGCAGTGCTAGAGAGGGTGAAAAACTGTTTTTT. The V call is TRBV20-1, the J call TRBJ1-4; D not certain. V lost 0 bases and J lost 7, with 3 bases in between. Germline V gene lookup returns CDR1 DFQATT and CDR2 SNEGSKA (reference sequence). There are 11 residues in the CDR3.

The rearrangement uses TRBV10-3 and TRBJ2-2; no clear D. V gave up 6 bases and J gave up 5 bases, with 10 bases separating them. The CDR3 totals 13 residues. CDR1 ENHRY and CDR2 SYGVKD come from the germline V gene. CDR3: CAISPGRTGELFF. The CDR3, as DNA: TGTGCCATCAGCCCGGGTCGGACCGGGGAGCTGTTTTTT.

The chain has TRBV5-6 and TRBJ1-3; 7 bases align to TRBD1. The CDR3 runs to 17 residues. Germline V gene data show CDR1 as SGHDT and CDR2 as YYEEEE. The trim removed 0 bases at V and 0 bases at J, leaving 6 bases unmatched. CDR3 sequence: CASSLGDRQISGNTIYF. The CDR3 coding sequence is TGTGCCAGCAGCTTGGGGGACAGACAAATCTCTGGAAACACCATATATTTT.

V usage is TRBV7-9 and J usage is TRBJ1-2, with D unclear. Trimming cost V 1 base and J 4 bases, with 7 bases left between them. Germline CDR1 is SEHNR and CDR2 is FQNEAQ (reference sequence). This CDR3 is built from 13 residues. CDR3 coding DNA: TGTGCCAGCAGCTTAGAGAGACTCTATGGCTACACCTTC. The encoded protein is CASSLERLYGYTF.

The chain combines TRBV29-1 with TRBJ2-1, with D possibly being TRBD2 (5 bases). The germline CDR1 and CDR2 sequences are SQVTM and ANQGSEA. The CDR3 consists of 13 residues. V lost 4 bases, J lost 7 bases, and 14 bases lay in between. CDR3 loop: CSVVDSFANEQFF. In DNA, the CDR3 is TGCAGCGTTGTGGACTCGTTCGCAAATGAGCAGTTCTTC.

This chain uses TRBV5-1 with TRBJ2-1, with D maybe TRBD2 (5 bases). The CDR3 has 16 amino acids. Germline CDR1 and CDR2: SGHRS and YFSETQ. V was cut by 4 bases and J by 7 bases, with 21 bases left in between. The CDR3: CASSRRVGVGGNEQFF. The CDR3 bases are TGCGCCAGCAGCCGAAGGGTGGGAGTAGGTGGTAATGAGCAGTTCTTC.

The J gene is TRBJ1-1, the V gene TRBV19, with D possibly TRBD1 on 5 matching bases. From germline, CDR1 is LNHDA and CDR2 SQIVND (reference sequence). V was shortened by 7 bases and J by 4 bases, with 19 bases between the two germline ends. The CDR3 contains 15 residues. The CDR3 region is CASTTYGSGGTEAFF. The CDR3 DNA sequence: TGTGCCAGTACCACGTACGGAAGCGGGGGCACTGAAGCTTTCTTT.

This clone was picked up one time. The chain recombines TRBV30 with TRBJ1-2; tentatively, D is TRBD1 (6 bases). This CDR3 is built from 14 residues. The V and J ends lost 5 bases and 6 bases respectively, with 19 bases between them. Per the germline V gene, CDR1 is GTSNPN and CDR2 is SVGIG (reference sequence). CDR3 amino acids: CAWGGLGRADGYTF. In DNA form, the CDR3 reads TGTGCCTGGGGGGGCCTAGGACGGGCAGATGGCTACACCTTC.

The gene calls are TRBV4-2 and TRBJ1-1, with D possibly being TRBD1 (5 bases). Trimming left V 0 bases short and J 11 bases short, with 13 bases between. The CDR3 totals 13 residues. CDR1 LGHNA and CDR2 YNFKEQ come from the germline V gene. CDR3 in amino acids: CASSQDQGLGAFF. The DNA for the CDR3 is TGTGCCAGCAGCCAAGATCAGGGCCTCGGGGCTTTCTTT.

CDR3 DNA: TGTGCCAGCACCTCCGGACAGGGGGGAGATCAGCCCCAGCATTTT. The encoded protein is CASTSGQGGDQPQHF. The chain employs TRBV27 and TRBJ1-5; 10 bases fit TRBD1. V lost 7 bases and J lost 5; bases outside the gene matches: 8. The germline gives CDR1 MNHEY, CDR2 SMNVEV (reference sequence). This CDR3 contains 15 residues.

J is TRBJ1-5 and V is TRBV11-2; D not certain. V lost 1 base and J 7 bases, leaving 14 bases between the germline ends. The germline CDR1 and CDR2 sequences are SGHAT and FQNNGV. The CDR3 runs to 15 residues. The CDR3 sequence: CASSLGYSKGQPQHF. DNA of the CDR3: TGTGCCAGCAGCTTAGGATACAGCAAAGGGCAGCCCCAGCATTTT.

V and J are TRBV27 and TRBJ1-5; TRBD1 might be the D (6 bases). The V end lost 5 bases, the J end lost 7 bases, and 15 bases lay between the germline ends. The CDR3 extends over 14 amino acids. The germline V gene has CDR1 MNHEY and CDR2 SMNVEV (reference sequence). The CDR3 reads CASSLGPGAQPQHF. CDR3 sequence (DNA): TGTGCCAGCAGTCTCGGACCAGGGGCCCAGCCCCAGCATTTT.

The V and J genes are TRBV7-2 and TRBJ2-1; no definite D call. Germline CDR1 is SGHTA and CDR2 is FQGNSA. CDR3 length: 12 residues. The ends were cut back, 1 base at V and 9 bases at J, with 7 bases in the middle. CDR3 nucleotide sequence: TGTGCCAGCAGCTTAGGGCCCGTTGAGCAGTTCTTC. As protein: CASSLGPVEQFF.

This sequence joins TRBV6-1 and TRBJ2-1; no reliable D call. Germline CDR1 and CDR2: MNHNS and SASEGT. This CDR3 has 16 residues. V was trimmed by 3 bases and J by 0 bases, leaving 12 bases between them. The CDR3 reads CASSELAESSYNEQFF. Here the CDR3 DNA reads TGTGCCAGCAGTGAGCTGGCGGAAAGCTCCTACAATGAGCAGTTCTTC.

This clone appeared a few times. This rearrangement joins TRBV11-2 to TRBJ2-7; 13 positions match TRBD2. The CDR3 runs 16 residues. The germline CDR1 and CDR2 sequences are SGHAT and FQNNGV. Losses at the gene ends were 7 bases for V and 2 bases for J; bases not matched to a gene: 8. CDR3 sequence: CASIPGLAGSPYEQYF. The CDR3 nucleotides read TGTGCCAGCATTCCGGGACTAGCGGGGTCCCCCTACGAGCAGTACTTC.

The CDR3 nucleotides are TGCGCCAGCAGTCGCACAGAGCACTCGAACTACAATGAGCAGTTCTTC. Amino acids: CASSRTEHSNYNEQFF. The genes are TRBV5-1 and TRBJ2-1; no firm D call. The CDR3 is 16 residues long. The V end lost 5 bases, the J end lost 3 bases, and 18 bases lay between the germline ends. The germline V gene has CDR1 SGHRS and CDR2 YFSETQ. The variable domain in full, with the rest retrieved from reference TRBV5-1 and TRBJ2-1, is KAGVTQTPRYLIKTRGQQVTLSCSPISGHRSVSWYQQTPGQGLQFLFEYFSETQRNKGNFPGRFSGRQFSNSRSEMNVSTLELGDSALYLCASSRTEHSNYNEQFFGPGTRLTVL.

The chain is built from TRBV6-6 and TRBJ2-5; 10 positions match TRBD2. CDR1 is MNHNY, CDR2 SVGAGI, per germline (reference sequence). Trimming removed 5 bases from V and 0 bases from J; junction bases left unmatched: 18. There are 20 residues in the CDR3. The DNA of the CDR3 is TGTGCCAGCAGTCAGCCCCGACATTATGGACTAGCGGAGTACCAAGAGACCCAGTACTTC. Its protein is CASSQPRHYGLAEYQETQYF.

The chain has TRBV7-2 and TRBJ2-1, with D possibly matching TRBD2 (5 bases). The CDR3 is 15 residues long. V lost 7 bases and J lost 7, with 20 bases in between. Germline-derived CDR1 and CDR2 are SGHTA and FQGNSA. In nucleotides, the CDR3 is TGTGCCAGCACCCTTCAGTGGACGGGGTCGAATGAGCAGTTCTTC. It encodes CASTLQWTGSNEQFF.

This clone rates as medium-sized (0.01 to 0.1%). The rearrangement links TRBV11-2 to TRBJ2-7, with no clear D. This CDR3 has 15 amino acids. The germline gives CDR1 SGHAT, CDR2 FQNNGV. The V and J ends lost 0 bases and 6 bases respectively, with 15 bases between them. The CDR3 nucleotides read TGTGCCAGCAGCTTAGATCATTTGCTTCCCTCCGAGCAGTACTTC. This encodes CASSLDHLLPSEQYF.